This TCR beta chain was captured in a study of identical twins (dated by TCRdb to the mid-2010s). Background on the whole study: To test whether fetal clonotypes persist, this study deep-sequenced TCR alpha and beta repertoires from monozygotic twins, from unrelated adults of various ages, and from cord blood. To rule out contamination, the twin experiments were replicated at different times with different library preparation protocols. General conclusions and limits of the study: Fewer insertions were carried by abundant cord blood beta clonotypes, a similar but weaker trend appeared in young adult naive repertoires, and no such trend appeared in memory repertoires. Out-of-frame TCR alpha sharing in monozygotic twins was systematically underestimated by recombination models, whereas sharing between unrelated individuals was in agreement with the recombination models. Compared with coincidental sharing between unrelated individuals, an excess of low generation-probability sequences was observed among out-of-frame TCR alpha sequences shared between twins. Zero-insertion analyses could be partly confounded by invariant T cells such as MAIT and iNKT, although diverse VJ usage argued against such confounding for most clonotypes. In beta out-of-frame sequences, excess twin sharing was weaker, because having fewer shared sequences lowered the signal-to-noise ratio. Conclusions relied on cross-sectional statistical analysis, since the same donors could not be followed over many years.

Every donor in the study was a healthy Caucasian. Three pairs of female monozygotic twins, all aged about 18 to 30 years, made up the twin cohort. CD4+ and CD8+ T cell populations were isolated with positive isolation kits from Invitrogen. Library prep was done by 5' RACE. For sequencing, an Illumina HiSeq 2000 was employed. Template switching introduced a universal primer binding site; the final cDNA contained a unique molecular identifier, enabling accurate counting of TCR cDNA molecules. Specific primers in the conserved constant-segment region were used to synthesize first-strand cDNA for the TCR alpha and beta chains. Each cDNA library was double barcoded, with a SMART-Mk sample barcode plus Illumina barcodes, to control for contamination. TruSeq adapter sequences and Illumina sample barcodes were added in two successive PCR steps. The TCR alpha and beta cDNA libraries were sequenced on the Illumina HiSeq platform using custom primers. On the authors' methods: MiGEC processed the raw reads to extract unique molecular identifiers, while MiXCR was used to determine the CDR3 positions. Recombination models were inferred per individual with the repgenHMM and IGoR tools using an EM algorithm. The tcR package in R was used for shared clonotype analysis, with sharing normalized by the product of cloneset sizes. Out-of-frame nonproductive sequences were analyzed to study raw recombination free of thymic and clonal selection effects. TCRdb passed the public sequencing reads through fastp at Q25 and MiXCR, retaining productive beta sequences. A single entry per CDR3 protein holds the most common genes and DNA from its merged rows. What appears here as the V and J calls and clone size reflects TCRdb's work, not the paper's. This sample gives over 500,000 distinct CDR3 sequences in total; approximately 22% of them show up just once. Together, the top ten hold around 0.91% of the sample.

Between the V and J ends, shortened by 1 base and 8 bases respectively, the junction contains 17 bases. The CDR3 covers 15 residues, taking in both the cysteine and the phenylalanine. Here the CDR3 DNA is all that survives: 45 bases in frame from base 1. This clonotype has more than one count but fewer than ten. Its antigen remains unidentified. Base quality data are lacking; no much larger clone is found one base away. These data were also filed under a second study, of T cells expressing NK-cell markers. Looking at the second paper: TCR beta-chain repertoires were profiled in sorted CD3+CD56+NKG2C+, CD3+CD56+NKG2C- and CD3+CD56-NKG2C+ T-cell subsets from roughly eight donors. Of the eight sequenced donors, seven were found to be HCMV-seropositive and one was found to be HCMV-seronegative. To restrict sorting to alphabetaTCR-expressing T cells, an anti-gammadeltaTCR antibody was added in several experiments. In six donors, the dominant CD3+CD56+NKG2C+ clonotypes ranked among the top 10 CD8+ clonotypes, making up roughly 1.0-7.0% of CD8+ T cells. Those dominant clonotypes were again the most abundant among CD3+CD56-NKG2C+ cells in a few donors, at roughly 28.3-65%. Whether the expanded NKG2C-expressing T cell clones were specific for HCMV antigens remained unclear. All eight donors whose samples were sequenced were randomly selected healthy volunteers, three of them men and five women. A commercial ELISA kit detecting HCMV-specific IgG in serum was used to determine HCMV serostatus. MIGEC was used to demultiplex reads and group reads by UMI, and MiTCR was used to assemble and quantify clonotypes. To remove erroneous sequences, TCR cDNA sequences were retained only when supported by two or more reads. Downstream repertoire analysis used the tcR package, and clonotypes were matched across fractions by CDR3 nucleotide sequence plus V segment. VDJmatch was used to annotate antigen specificity against VDJdb, with one amino acid substitution in CDR3 allowed.

The source is a young woman in good health. Rearrangement joined TRBV12-3 or TRBV12-4 to TRBJ1-2, with the identity of the D gene unclear. The sample taken for sequencing was CD4+ T cells sorted from blood. The CDR3 reads as follows: CASSLGTGRLVGYTF. The DNA is as follows: TGTGCCAGCAGTTTAGGCACGGGGAGGTTAGTAGGCTACACCTTC.